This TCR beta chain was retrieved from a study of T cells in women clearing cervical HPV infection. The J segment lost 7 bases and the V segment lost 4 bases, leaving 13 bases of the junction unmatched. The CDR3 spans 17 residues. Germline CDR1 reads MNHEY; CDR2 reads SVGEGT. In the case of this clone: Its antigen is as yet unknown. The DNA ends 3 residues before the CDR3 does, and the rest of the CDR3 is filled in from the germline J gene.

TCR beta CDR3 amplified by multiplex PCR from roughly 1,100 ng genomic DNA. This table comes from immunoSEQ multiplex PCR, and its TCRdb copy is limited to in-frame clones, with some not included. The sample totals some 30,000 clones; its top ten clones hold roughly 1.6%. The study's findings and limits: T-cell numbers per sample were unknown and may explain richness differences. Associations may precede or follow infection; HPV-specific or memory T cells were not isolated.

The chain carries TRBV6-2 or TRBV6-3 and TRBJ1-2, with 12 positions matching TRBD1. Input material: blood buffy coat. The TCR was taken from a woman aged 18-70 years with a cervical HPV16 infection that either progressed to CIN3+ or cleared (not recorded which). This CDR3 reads CASSSAPGQGASTGYTF. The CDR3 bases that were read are TGTGCCAGCAGTTCTGCTCCGGGACAGGGGGCGAGCACTGGC.